These T cell receptor beta chains were read from a single sample in a study of blood T cells in healthy people across ages. TCRdb independently ran MiXCR on the 5' RACE reads; one entry per CDR3 protein. Here the sample spans about 1.5 million distinct CDR3 sequences, around 40% being singletons. Sequenced material: blood. Source of these receptors: a woman aged 18-29 years in good health. Each CDR3 is given without its conserved first and last residue. The order of the fields is V gene, J gene, CDR3 protein.

>TRBV12-3/TRBV12-4|TRBJ2-3
ASSDEGGLAGGADTQY
>TRBV3-1|TRBJ2-3
ASSSAWVGTQY
>TRBV6-5|TRBJ1-2
ASSYSIWVHYGYT
>TRBV9|TRBJ2-6
ASSLALSGANVLT
>TRBV20-1|TRBJ1-2
SASEGARRGYT
>TRBV12-3/TRBV12-4|TRBJ1-2
ASSLSFRGVYGYT
>TRBV12-3/TRBV12-4|TRBJ2-2
ASSTPVANTGELF
>TRBV5-1|TRBJ1-1
ASSTGRGSGRPNTEAF
>TRBV7-2|TRBJ2-7
ASSLASGSHEQY
>TRBV27|TRBJ2-3
ASRRQGNEGDTQY
>TRBV5-1|TRBJ1-6
ASSRAGGWNSPLH
>TRBV6-1|TRBJ2-1
ASSEDLRLGNEQF
>TRBV7-2|TRBJ1-6
ASSLQGWKLH
>TRBV29-1|TRBJ1-5
SVQGQYSNQPQH
>TRBV6-5|TRBJ1-2
ASSYFRDRGLGYYGYT
>TRBV5-1|TRBJ1-1
ASSLQRENTEAF
>TRBV4-1|TRBJ2-3
ASSQGYGGTSTDTQY
>TRBV3-1|TRBJ2-1
ASSQVIRTGDNEQF
>TRBV7-9|TRBJ2-2
ASTDPGLNTGELF
>TRBV15|TRBJ2-1
ATSLEGAGRRNEQF
>TRBV19|TRBJ1-5
ASSIGSSGNQPQH
>TRBV4-3|TRBJ2-7
ASSQDPSGIYEQY
>TRBV6-6|TRBJ1-5
ASYSRGEQPQH
>TRBV6-2/TRBV6-3|TRBJ2-1
ASSYSPGLSYNEQF
>TRBV9|TRBJ1-5
ASSLDGLGQPQH
>TRBV12-3/TRBV12-4|TRBJ2-3
ASSFGGGRGTDTQY
>TRBV3-1|TRBJ2-2
ASSQVVSYGELF
>TRBV7-8|TRBJ2-1
ASSPRTSGKETQF
>TRBV5-8|TRBJ2-1
ASSSRTSGVREQF
>TRBV20-1|TRBJ1-2
SARGRGGNYGYT
>TRBV27|TRBJ1-1
ASSSRSQGQAF
>TRBV6-2/TRBV6-3|TRBJ2-3
ASSYWTPSTDTQY
>TRBV29-1|TRBJ2-3
SVAGGPHTDTQY
>TRBV20-1|TRBJ2-1
SARVSGTSGRDEQF
>TRBV6-2/TRBV6-3|TRBJ2-1
ASAGLAGGYEQF
>TRBV6-5|TRBJ2-5
ATQGRETQY
>TRBV6-2/TRBV6-3|TRBJ1-1
ASSYEGVAAF
>TRBV7-9|-
ASSLVGPIMGTQY
>TRBV6-5|TRBJ2-7
ASSTPGQGSQEQY
>TRBV9|TRBJ2-1
ASSGHSSSYNEQF
>TRBV12-3/TRBV12-4|TRBJ2-3
ASSSVQGPRRQY
>TRBV4-1|-
ASSQDAPLYEQY
>TRBV11-2|TRBJ1-1
ASSPGQVRTEAF
>TRBV12-3/TRBV12-4|TRBJ1-2
ASSDGRKLNYGYT
>TRBV7-6|TRBJ2-3
ASSLVPGTASTDTQY
>TRBV6-6|TRBJ2-3
ACGASGTTDTQY
>TRBV20-1|TRBJ2-5
SADTTLGTSGGRSY
>TRBV4-2|TRBJ2-7
ASSHTRLALSEQY
>TRBV5-4|TRBJ2-3
ASSLGGAGSTDTQY
>TRBV20-1|TRBJ2-7
SAPDSGGPAYEQY
>TRBV7-9|TRBJ1-4
ASSLARVDEKLF
>TRBV12-3/TRBV12-4|TRBJ2-1
ASSRRNNEQF
>TRBV28|TRBJ2-3
ASSTTGVADTQY